Below, 10 T cell receptor beta chains from the same sample are listed, as sequenced in a study of T cell clones after liver transplantation. Sequencing was performed with immunoSEQ multiplex PCR; in TCRdb, only in-frame clones are kept and a portion is missing. Here the sample spans more than 95,000 clones, under 90% being singletons. This material consisted of CD4+ T cells from blood, taken around 44 months after liver transplant. The source is a human patient who received a liver transplant. Some of the T cells may derive from the graft donor.

This clone was observed many times. The rearrangement uses TRBV7-6 and TRBJ2-7; a possible D gene is TRBD1 (5 bases). The CDR3 runs 13 residues. In germline, CDR1 is SGHVS, CDR2 FNYEAQ. Trimming stripped 2 bases from V and 5 bases from J, with 10 bases between. CDR3 region: CASSLQGNHEQYF. The CDR3 bases are TGTGCCAGCAGCTTACAGGGAAACCACGAGCAGTACTTC.

This clone occurred once. The chain combines TRBV5-1 with TRBJ2-3, with TRBD2 as a possible D gene (6 bases). This CDR3 has 15 amino acids. CDR1 SGHRS and CDR2 YFSETQ come from the germline V gene. V lost 4 bases and J lost 5, with 17 bases in between. CDR3 in amino acids: CASSVRGSPGDTQYF. As DNA, the CDR3 is TGCGCCAGCAGCGTCCGGGGGTCCCCTGGAGATACGCAGTATTTT. Filled out from reference TRBV5-1 and TRBJ2-3, the complete variable domain reads KAGVTQTPRYLIKTRGQQVTLSCSPISGHRSVSWYQQTPGQGLQFLFEYFSETQRNKGNFPGRFSGRQFSNSRSEMNVSTLELGDSALYLCASSVRGSPGDTQYFGPGTRLTVL.

The gene calls are TRBV5-4 and TRBJ1-4; weak D call: TRBD1 (5 bases). The CDR3 runs 14 residues. The germline V gene has CDR1 SGHNT and CDR2 YYREEE (reference sequence). The V gene lost 3 bases and the J gene lost 8 bases, with 14 bases spanning the gap. CDR3 sequence reads: CASSYGQGYEKLFF. CDR3 coding DNA: TGTGCCAGCAGCTATGGGCAGGGATACGAAAAACTGTTTTTT.

The chain is built from TRBV19 and TRBJ1-5; tentatively, D is TRBD1 (6 bases). The CDR3 loop spans 15 amino acids. Trimming pared 6 bases from V and 0 bases from J, leaving 12 bases between. In germline, CDR1 is LNHDA, CDR2 SQIVND (reference sequence). CDR3 region: CASRGTGFSNQPQHF. CDR3 DNA sequence: TGTGCCAGTAGAGGAACAGGGTTTAGCAATCAGCCCCAGCATTTT.

This clone was observed a single time. The gene calls are TRBV28 and TRBJ1-2; 7 nucleotides align to TRBD1. After removal of 8 bases from V and 7 bases from J, the junction contained 10 bases not matched to a gene. CDR1 is MDHEN, CDR2 SYDVKM, per germline. The CDR3 totals 13 residues. The CDR3 DNA reads as TGTGCCAGCGGGGAGGGGGCGCGGGGTGGCTACACCTTC. Its protein is CASGEGARGGYTF.

The gene calls are TRBV27 and TRBJ2-3; 8 bases are shared with TRBD2. CDR1 and CDR2 (germline): MNHEY, SMNVEV (reference sequence). Trimming removed 4 bases from V and 6 bases from J; junction bases left unmatched: 6. The CDR3 covers 14 residues. In DNA, the CDR3 is TGTGCCAGCAGTTCCGCGGGAGGACGGGATACGCAGTATTTT. Translated, it gives CASSSAGGRDTQYF.

This chain joins TRBV29-1 and TRBJ1-1, with TRBD1 as a possible D gene (6 bases). The CDR3 is 14 amino acids. V lost 2 bases, J lost 2 bases, and 12 bases lay in between. The germline V gene has CDR1 SQVTM and CDR2 ANQGSEA. The CDR3 bases are TGCAGCGTTGAAAGGGGGTCCTCCAACACTGAAGCTTTCTTT. Its translation is CSVERGSSNTEAFF.

This clone was counted a single time. The rearrangement joins TRBV27 to TRBJ1-5, with TRBD1 matching 9 bases. The germline V gene has CDR1 MNHEY and CDR2 SMNVEV (reference sequence). The CDR3 has 15 residues. With 6 bases clipped from V and 4 bases from J, the junction kept 7 bases outside the gene matches. CDR3 sequence: CASSDQGQGNQPQHF. DNA for the CDR3: TGTGCCAGCAGCGACCAGGGACAGGGAAATCAGCCCCAGCATTTT.

This rearrangement joins TRBV7-7 to TRBJ2-1, with 14 bases matching TRBD2. The CDR3 extends over 17 amino acids. The J segment lost 6 bases and the V segment lost 5 bases, leaving 9 bases of the junction unmatched. Germline V lookup: CDR1 SSHAT, CDR2 FNYEAQ (reference sequence). CDR3 amino acids: CASSEIRLAGGGNEQFF. CDR3 bases: TGTGCCAGCAGCGAAATTCGACTAGCGGGAGGGGGCAATGAGCAGTTCTTC.

The chain uses TRBV18 and TRBJ2-3, with 7 nucleotides matching TRBD1. The CDR3 runs to 16 residues. Looked up from germline, CDR1 is KGHSH and CDR2 is LQKENI. Unmatched junction bases numbered 6, after V lost 3 bases and J lost 0 bases. The CDR3 bases are TGTGCCAGCTCACCGGTAGACAGGGTCAGCACAGATACGCAGTATTTT. This encodes CASSPVDRVSTDTQYF.